This entry is about one TCR beta chain. No antigen is known for it. This sample is part of a study of T cells in localized non-small cell lung cancer. Sequenced by immunoSEQ multiplex PCR; TCRdb stores in-frame clones only, minus some. The repertoire holds tens of thousands of clones, with roughly nine tenths as singletons. Study-wide results and limits: A median approximately 53 of the top 100 tumor clones appeared in adjacent lung. Higher T cell density in the blood was associated with longer overall survival, whereas higher adjacent-lung clonality associated with shorter survival. Maximal T cell clonality occurred in uninvolved adjacent lung, with tumor ranking below it.

The source of this sequence is a man aged 35 to 70 with stage I lung adenocarcinoma. The sample in question was peripheral blood, obtained before any cancer treatment.

This CDR3 is CSVTGTGLGGYTF. In DNA form, the CDR3 reads TGCAGCGTTACCGGGACAGGTTTAGGTGGCTACACCTTC. The chain is built from TRBV29-1 and TRBJ1-2; 8 nucleotides line up with TRBD1. Germline loops: CDR1 SQVTM, CDR2 ANQGSEA. V lost 5 bases to trimming and J lost 7 bases; unmatched junction nucleotides: 9. There are 13 residues in the CDR3. Variable domain in full (rest from reference TRBV29-1 and TRBJ1-2): SAVISQKPSRDICQRGTSLTIQCQVDSQVTMMFWYRQQPGQSLTLIATANQGSEATYESGFVIDKFPISRPNLTFSTLTVSNMSPEDSSIYLCSVTGTGLGGYTFGSGTRLTVV.